This T cell receptor beta chain is from a study of T-cell reconstitution after alpha-beta-depleted transplantation in children (dated by TCRdb to 2016 to 2018). Regarding the complete study: Using TCR repertoire profiling, the study followed T-cell immune reconstitution in a quantitative way in children after TCRalphabeta/CD19-depleted allogeneic hematopoietic cell transplantation. Here is what the overall study found, with its caveats: In some patients, the high TCRbeta diversity seen at day 60 was put down to recipient T cells and intrathymic progenitors that had survived conditioning. Over subsequent months, a decline in hyperexpanded clone frequencies was noted, and after one year, T-cell counts and TCRbeta diversity were mostly ascribed to newly produced T cells. The apparently early recovery of alphabetaT-cell counts about two months after transplant reportedly depended on only several hundred rapidly expanded clones that came from non-depleted graft cells.

The treatment or condition label here, explained by the study, means: allogeneic hematopoietic cell transplantation with graft depleted of TCRalphabeta T cells and CD19 B cells. The transplant recipients were children given TCRalphabeta/CD19-depleted allogeneic hematopoietic cell grafts. This clonotype was counted at least ten times. The antigen it binds to is not known. No base qualities exist here, and no much larger clone lies one base off it. V drops 1 base and J drops 4 bases, leaving 14 bases in between. From the cysteine through the phenylalanine, the CDR3 covers 15 amino acids. Only the CDR3 DNA is retained, 45 bases long and in frame from the first base. From a lookup of the germline V gene (reference sequence), CDR1 and CDR2 are LGHDT and YNNKEL. Library preparation used PCR. Sequencing relied on an Illumina HiSeq 2500. To normalize quantification of the TCRbeta repertoire, the TCR libraries were built with molecular barcoding that relied on unique molecular identifiers. TCRdb reanalyzed the raw reads on its own, using fastp at Q25 for trimming and MiXCR for clone calling, and kept in-frame beta chains. Merged by CDR3 protein, the rows form single entries marked with the most common genes and DNA. Present in this sample are about 490,000 distinct CDR3 sequences, approximately 10% of which were seen just once. Roughly 2% of the sample lies in the top ten.

This receptor chain uses TRBV3-1 and TRBJ2-7; the D gene is possibly TRBD2, with 6 bases matching. Sequenced here: PBMCs, sampled before TCRalphabeta/CD19-depleted stem cell transplant. The receptor was derived from a child between 2 and 9 years old with inherited bone marrow failure, due to receive a stem cell transplant. The DNA sequence follows: TGTGCCAGCAGCCAAGTCGGGAGCGTGATTTACGAGCAGTACTTC. It encodes CASSQVGSVIYEQYF.